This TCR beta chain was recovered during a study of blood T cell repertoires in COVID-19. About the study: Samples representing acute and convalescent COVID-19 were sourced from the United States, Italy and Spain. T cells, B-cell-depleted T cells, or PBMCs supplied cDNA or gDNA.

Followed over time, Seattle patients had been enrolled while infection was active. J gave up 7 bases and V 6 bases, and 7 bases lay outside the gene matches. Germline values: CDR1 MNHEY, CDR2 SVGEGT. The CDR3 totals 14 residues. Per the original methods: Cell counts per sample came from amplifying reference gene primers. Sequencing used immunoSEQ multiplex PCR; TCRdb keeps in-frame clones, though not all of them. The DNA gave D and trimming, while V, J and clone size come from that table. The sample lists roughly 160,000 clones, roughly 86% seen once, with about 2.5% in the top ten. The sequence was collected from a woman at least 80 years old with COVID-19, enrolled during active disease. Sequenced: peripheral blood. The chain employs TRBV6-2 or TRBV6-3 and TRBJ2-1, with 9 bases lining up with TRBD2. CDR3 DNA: TGTGCCAGCAGCCCCCCTGGACTAGCGAATGAGCAGTTCTTC. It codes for CASSPPGLANEQFF.